Listed below are T cell receptor beta chains from one sample, sequenced in a study of blood T cell repertoires in COVID-19. The assay was immunoSEQ multiplex PCR, and TCRdb's table has in-frame clones only and misses some. The sample shows tens of thousands of clones, approximately 90% of them seen only once. Input material: peripheral blood. These receptors all stem from a human donor with acute or convalescent COVID-19. The donor label of this sample is uncertain. Both conserved end residues are part of each CDR3. D genes are given only for firm matches. Clone size is stated in some rows and not others, as once, few, many or a class when expanded.

clone_size: -; v_call: TRBV5-1; j_call: TRBJ2-3; d_call: -; cdr3_aa: CASSLVVNTQYF; cdr3_nt: TGCGCCAGCAGCTTGGTCGTAAATACGCAGTATTTT
clone_size: few; v_call: TRBV7-3; j_call: TRBJ1-6; d_call: TRBD1; cdr3_aa: CASSGTGGDSPLHF; cdr3_nt: TGTGCCAGCAGCGGAACAGGGGGCGATTCACCCCTCCACTTT
clone_size: -; v_call: TRBV7-8; j_call: TRBJ2-6; d_call: TRBD1; cdr3_aa: CASSPMTGTGNSGANVLTF; cdr3_nt: TGTGCCAGCAGCCCGATGACCGGGACAGGGAACTCTGGGGCCAACGTCCTGACTTTC
clone_size: -; v_call: TRBV18; j_call: TRBJ2-1; d_call: -; cdr3_aa: CASSPLTVSYNEQFF; cdr3_nt: TGTGCCAGCTCACCATTAACAGTCTCCTACAATGAGCAGTTCTTC
clone_size: -; v_call: TRBV24-1; j_call: TRBJ2-2; d_call: TRBD1; cdr3_aa: CATTRDRGNTGELFF; cdr3_nt: TGTGCCACCACACGGGACAGGGGGAACACCGGGGAGCTGTTTTTT
clone_size: -; v_call: TRBV24-1; j_call: TRBJ1-4; d_call: -; cdr3_aa: CATSDGGQGNEKLFF; cdr3_nt: TGTGCCACCAGTGACGGGGGGCAGGGTAATGAAAAACTGTTTTTT
clone_size: -; v_call: TRBV2; j_call: TRBJ2-1; d_call: TRBD2; cdr3_aa: CASSDPSPGLEGDNEQFF; cdr3_nt: TGTGCCAGCAGTGACCCGAGCCCGGGACTAGAAGGCGACAATGAGCAGTTCTTC
clone_size: once; v_call: TRBV9; j_call: TRBJ2-7; d_call: TRBD1; cdr3_aa: CASSGLPDRGTYEQYF; cdr3_nt: TGTGCCAGCAGCGGGTTGCCGGACAGGGGAACCTACGAGCAGTACTTC
clone_size: -; v_call: TRBV10-3; j_call: TRBJ1-4; d_call: -; cdr3_aa: CAISESVVRGEKLFF; cdr3_nt: TGTGCCATCAGTGAGTCGGTGGTTAGGGGTGAAAAACTGTTTTTT
clone_size: -; v_call: TRBV19; j_call: TRBJ1-5; d_call: -; cdr3_aa: CASSNTPSPINQPQHF; cdr3_nt: TGTGCCAGTAGTAACACCCCATCACCAATTAATCAGCCCCAGCATTTT
clone_size: -; v_call: TRBV7-9; j_call: TRBJ2-3; d_call: TRBD2; cdr3_aa: CASSLVLRTSGSTDTQYF; cdr3_nt: TGTGCCAGCAGCTTAGTTCTCCGGACTAGCGGGAGCACAGATACGCAGTATTTT
clone_size: -; v_call: TRBV7-5; j_call: TRBJ2-3; d_call: -; cdr3_aa: CARSSRAGDRGNFLCTDTQYF; cdr3_nt: TGTGCCAGAAGCTCACGAGCGGGGGACAGGGGAAATTTCCTCTGCACAGATACGCAGTATTTT
clone_size: -; v_call: TRBV28; j_call: TRBJ2-5; d_call: -; cdr3_aa: CASTHLREQETQYF; cdr3_nt: TGTGCCAGCACCCATCTCCGGGAGCAAGAGACCCAGTACTTC
clone_size: -; v_call: TRBV7-2; j_call: TRBJ2-3; d_call: TRBD2; cdr3_aa: CASSSRSSGTSTDTQYF; cdr3_nt: TGTGCCAGCAGCTCCCGGTCTAGCGGGACTAGCACAGATACGCAGTATTTT
clone_size: -; v_call: TRBV14; j_call: TRBJ2-1; d_call: TRBD2; cdr3_aa: CASSLLADKYNEQFF; cdr3_nt: TGTGCCAGCAGCCTACTAGCGGATAAATACAATGAGCAGTTCTTC
clone_size: -; v_call: TRBV11-2; j_call: TRBJ2-1; d_call: TRBD2; cdr3_aa: CASSVTSGSGNEQFF; cdr3_nt: TGTGCCAGCAGCGTCACTAGCGGGAGCGGAAATGAGCAGTTCTTC
clone_size: -; v_call: TRBV19; j_call: TRBJ2-7; d_call: TRBD2; cdr3_aa: CASSISGGTSGSYEQYF; cdr3_nt: TGTGCCAGTAGTATTTCCGGGGGGACTAGCGGGAGTTACGAGCAGTACTTC
clone_size: -; v_call: TRBV24-1; j_call: TRBJ2-1; d_call: TRBD1; cdr3_aa: CATGTGYNEQFF; cdr3_nt: TGTGCCACCGGGACAGGCTACAATGAGCAGTTCTTC
clone_size: -; v_call: TRBV14; j_call: TRBJ2-7; d_call: TRBD2; cdr3_aa: CASSQGTSGRPSYEQYF; cdr3_nt: TGTGCCAGCAGCCAAGGGACTAGCGGGAGGCCCTCCTACGAGCAGTACTTC
clone_size: -; v_call: TRBV20-1; j_call: TRBJ2-3; d_call: -; cdr3_aa: CSARLRPTQYF; cdr3_nt: TGCAGTGCTAGATTGCGGCCTACGCAGTATTTT
clone_size: -; v_call: TRBV2; j_call: TRBJ2-3; d_call: -; cdr3_aa: CASRGQRSGLDTQYF; cdr3_nt: TGTGCCAGCAGGGGACAACGATCTGGGCTTGATACGCAGTATTTT
clone_size: -; v_call: TRBV9; j_call: TRBJ2-7; d_call: TRBD2; cdr3_aa: CASSVGTGGPYEQYF; cdr3_nt: TGTGCCAGCAGCGTAGGGACGGGAGGGCCCTACGAGCAGTACTTC
clone_size: -; v_call: TRBV6-5; j_call: TRBJ1-5; d_call: -; cdr3_aa: CASQRGGSQPQHF; cdr3_nt: TGTGCCAGCCAGCGGGGGGGGTCTCAGCCCCAGCATTTT
clone_size: -; v_call: TRBV7-9; j_call: TRBJ2-7; d_call: TRBD1; cdr3_aa: CASSLRDRSYEQYF; cdr3_nt: TGTGCCAGCAGCCTCCGGGACAGATCCTACGAGCAGTACTTC
clone_size: -; v_call: TRBV5-1; j_call: TRBJ1-4; d_call: TRBD1; cdr3_aa: CASSLDRFATNEKLFF; cdr3_nt: TGCGCCAGCAGCCTGGACAGGTTTGCAACTAATGAAAAACTGTTTTTT
clone_size: -; v_call: TRBV2; j_call: TRBJ1-5; d_call: -; cdr3_aa: CASSGDSGGQRGNQPQHF; cdr3_nt: TGTGCCAGCAGTGGAGACTCAGGCGGACAGAGGGGGAATCAGCCCCAGCATTTT
clone_size: -; v_call: TRBV10-3; j_call: TRBJ2-3; d_call: -; cdr3_aa: CAIRDSGTDTQYF; cdr3_nt: TGTGCCATCAGAGACAGCGGCACAGATACGCAGTATTTT
clone_size: -; v_call: TRBV5-4; j_call: TRBJ2-7; d_call: -; cdr3_aa: CASSLGFSGNYEQYF; cdr3_nt: TGTGCCAGCAGCTTGGGGTTTAGCGGAAACTACGAGCAGTACTTC
clone_size: -; v_call: TRBV6-2/TRBV6-3; j_call: TRBJ1-5; d_call: -; cdr3_aa: CASSQHDMRGVGDNQPQHF; cdr3_nt: TGTGCCAGCAGCCAACATGACATGCGGGGAGTCGGGGACAATCAGCCCCAGCATTTT
clone_size: -; v_call: TRBV7-2; j_call: TRBJ2-5; d_call: TRBD2; cdr3_aa: CASSSGRAAIETQYF; cdr3_nt: TGTGCCAGCAGCTCGGGGAGGGCCGCTATTGAGACCCAGTACTTC
clone_size: -; v_call: TRBV2; j_call: TRBJ2-5; d_call: TRBD1; cdr3_aa: CASSGTGVMQETQYF; cdr3_nt: TGTGCCAGCAGCGGGACAGGGGTCATGCAAGAGACCCAGTACTTC
clone_size: few; v_call: TRBV19; j_call: TRBJ1-1; d_call: -; cdr3_aa: CASSISGNTEAFF; cdr3_nt: TGTGCCAGTAGTATCTCGGGTAACACTGAAGCTTTCTTT